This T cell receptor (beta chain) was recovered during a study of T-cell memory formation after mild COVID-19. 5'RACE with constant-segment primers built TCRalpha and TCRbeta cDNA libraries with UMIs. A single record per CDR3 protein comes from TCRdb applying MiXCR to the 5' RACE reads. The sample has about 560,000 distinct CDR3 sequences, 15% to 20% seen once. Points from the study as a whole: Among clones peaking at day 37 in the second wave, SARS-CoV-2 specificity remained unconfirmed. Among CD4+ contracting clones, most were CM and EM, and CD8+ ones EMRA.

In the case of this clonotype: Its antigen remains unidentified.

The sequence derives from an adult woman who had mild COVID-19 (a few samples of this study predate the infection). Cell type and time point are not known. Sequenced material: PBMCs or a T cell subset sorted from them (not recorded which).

The CDR3 sequence: CASSHGTSDRPDEQFF. For the CDR3, the DNA is TGTGCCAGCAGCCACGGGACCTCGGATCGTCCCGATGAGCAGTTCTTC. This chain uses TRBV4-2 with TRBJ2-1, with D perhaps matching TRBD1 or TRBD2 (5 bases each). CDR1 and CDR2 (germline): LGHNA, YNFKEQ. The V end lost 3 bases, the J end lost 8 bases, and 20 bases lay between the germline ends. CDR3 length equals 16 residues.